This TCR beta chain was documented in a study of blood T cell repertoires in COVID-19. Study-wide background: T cells, B-cell-depleted T cells, or PBMCs provided the cDNA or gDNA that served as material.

Original handling: Scientists estimated how many nucleated cells there were by amplifying reference gene primers. Assay: immunoSEQ multiplex PCR; the TCRdb copy retains only in-frame clones and omits some. The V and J calls and the clone size are those of that table, but D and trimming were determined from the DNA. Of approximately 110,000 clones in the sample, 65% to 80% were seen once. Germline V gives CDR1 LNHDA, CDR2 SQIVND (reference sequence). The CDR3 sequence is 18 residues long. The V end lost 3 bases, the J end lost 0 bases, and 18 bases lay between the germline ends. The rearrangement uses TRBV19 and TRBJ1-3; TRBD1 is a possible D gene (5 bases). Sequencing was performed on peripheral blood. The sequence came from an older man with active or convalescent COVID-19. In DNA form, the CDR3 reads TGTGCCAGTAGTATGGATGGGGGGAGCAGCCCCTCTGGAAACACCATATATTTT. Residues: CASSMDGGSSPSGNTIYF. The full variable domain, rest sourced from reference TRBV19 and TRBJ1-3, is DGGITQSPKYLFRKEGQNVTLSCEQNLNHDAMYWYRQDPGQGLRLIYYSQIVNDFQKGDIAEGYSVSREKKESFPLTVTSAQKNPTAFYLCASSMDGGSSPSGNTIYFGEGSWLTVV.